A selection of T cell receptor beta chains follows, all from one sample in a study of regulatory T cells in long-lasting Graves disease. MiXCR was run by TCRdb on the multiplex PCR reads, yielding one entry per CDR3 protein. The table shows around 460,000 distinct CDR3 sequences, with less than 25% occurring only once. Sequenced material: peripheral blood mononuclear cells (PBMCs), taken when the disease was refractory, from a patient treated with antithyroid drugs. Receptor source: a female donor with Graves disease. The CDR3 runs from the conserved cysteine through the conserved F or W. The D gene is left open where the match is weak. Part of the rows lack a size; the others show once, few, many or a class for expanded clones.

v_call	j_call	d_call	clone_size	cdr3_nt	cdr3_aa
TRBV11-2	TRBJ2-1	TRBD2	-	TGTGCCAGCAGCTTAGATTGGTCTAGCGGGAGTAGCGAGCAGTTCTTC	CASSLDWSSGSSEQFF
TRBV5-1	TRBJ1-1	-	-	TGCGCCAGCAGCTTGGCGAGCGGGGTTGGGACTGAAGCTTTCTTT	CASSLASGVGTEAFF
TRBV28	TRBJ1-5	-	many	TGTGCCAGCAGTTTAGAGACAGGCCCCAATCAGCCCCAGCATTTT	CASSLETGPNQPQHF
TRBV3-1	TRBJ2-6	TRBD1	many	TGTGCCAGCAGCCAAGGGACAGGGGCGAGTGGGGCCAACGTCCTGACTTTC	CASSQGTGASGANVLTF
TRBV5-1	TRBJ1-1	TRBD1	-	TGCGCCAGCAGCGCATCAGGGGGCTTTGAGGGCACTGAAGCTTTCTTT	CASSASGGFEGTEAFF
TRBV30	TRBJ1-2	-	few	TGTGCCTGGACCCCGGATTCGGGGGGTAACTATGGCTACACCTTC	CAWTPDSGGNYGYTF
TRBV28	TRBJ1-2	-	many	TGTGCCAGCAGTCCCCCGGGGCAGCTACTTTATGGCTACACCTTC	CASSPPGQLLYGYTF
TRBV12-3/TRBV12-4	TRBJ1-2	TRBD1	many	TGTGCCAGCAGAGGAAATTGGCGACAGGGGACCCCTAACTATGGCTACACCTTC	CASRGNWRQGTPNYGYTF
TRBV20-1	TRBJ1-4	-	few	TGCAGTGCTAGGAAAGGCTGGGATGAAAAACTGTTTTTT	CSARKGWDEKLFF
TRBV30	TRBJ1-6	-	-	TGTGCTTCTAAGGCCCTTAACTTAGAAAATTCACCCCTCCACTTT	CASKALNLENSPLHF
TRBV20-1	TRBJ2-5	-	many	TGCAGTGCTGCGGATTGGAGACCAAGCCAAGAGACCCAGTACTTC	CSAADWRPSQETQYF
TRBV28	TRBJ2-7	TRBD2	many	TGTGCCAGCAGTTTAGCTCGTCTAGCGGGCGAGCAGTACTTC	CASSLARLAGEQYF
TRBV12-3/TRBV12-4	TRBJ1-1	-	many	TGTGCCAGCAGCTTAGAGGGGACTACTGAAGCTTTCTTT	CASSLEGTTEAFF
TRBV28	TRBJ2-5	TRBD2	many	TGTGCCGGATCAACGGGGGGGACGAGAGAGACCCAGTACTTC	CAGSTGGTRETQYF
TRBV28	TRBJ2-5	-	many	TGTGCCAGCAAGACACCACAGGGACGGGAGACCCAGTACTTC	CASKTPQGRETQYF
TRBV20-1	TRBJ1-4	-	many	TGCAGTGCTCTAGGACACACACAACTGTTTTTT	CSALGHTQLFF
TRBV5-6	TRBJ1-2	TRBD1	-	TGTGCCAGCAGGCGGACAGGGGGCCCCTATGGCTACACCTTC	CASRRTGGPYGYTF
TRBV18	TRBJ1-5	-	few	TGTGCCAGCTCGACGACAGAGGGTCAGCCCCAGCATTTT	CASSTTEGQPQHF
TRBV20-1	TRBJ2-7	TRBD1	-	TGCAGTGCTAGAGATGGAGGGACAGGGCTGTACGAGCAGTACTTC	CSARDGGTGLYEQYF
TRBV28	TRBJ2-7	TRBD1	-	TGTGCCAGCATTGCACCGGGACAGGGGGCCTCCTACGAGCAGTACTTC	CASIAPGQGASYEQYF
TRBV6-1	TRBJ2-2	-	many	TGTGCCACCCTACGGCCCGGGGAGCTGTTTTTT	CATLRPGELFF
TRBV10-3	TRBJ2-5	-	many	TGTGCCATCAGTACAGGGACATCACAAGAGACCCAGTACTTC	CAISTGTSQETQYF
TRBV12-3/TRBV12-4	TRBJ1-5	-	many	TGTGCCAGCAGTTTTATGGGTACCAATCAGCCCCAGCATTTT	CASSFMGTNQPQHF
TRBV7-9	TRBJ1-5	TRBD1	-	TGTGCCAGCAGCTCCTCGACAGGGGGGGATCAGCCCCAGCATTTT	CASSSSTGGDQPQHF
TRBV12-3/TRBV12-4	TRBJ1-6	-	few	TGTGCCAGCAGTATACAGGGCCATTCACCCCTCCACTTT	CASSIQGHSPLHF
TRBV28	TRBJ2-7	TRBD1	many	TGTGCCAGCAGTTTTGTTGGGACAGGGGACTACGAGCAGTACTTC	CASSFVGTGDYEQYF
TRBV11-1	TRBJ2-2	-	few	TGTGCCAGCAGCTTAGCAGGGAATTCGGCCGGGGAGCTGTTTTTT	CASSLAGNSAGELFF
TRBV12-3/TRBV12-4	TRBJ2-2	TRBD2	few	TGTGCCTTGCCGGGTAGCGGGAGTTCGGTTGTAGGGGAGCTGTTTTTT	CALPGSGSSVVGELFF